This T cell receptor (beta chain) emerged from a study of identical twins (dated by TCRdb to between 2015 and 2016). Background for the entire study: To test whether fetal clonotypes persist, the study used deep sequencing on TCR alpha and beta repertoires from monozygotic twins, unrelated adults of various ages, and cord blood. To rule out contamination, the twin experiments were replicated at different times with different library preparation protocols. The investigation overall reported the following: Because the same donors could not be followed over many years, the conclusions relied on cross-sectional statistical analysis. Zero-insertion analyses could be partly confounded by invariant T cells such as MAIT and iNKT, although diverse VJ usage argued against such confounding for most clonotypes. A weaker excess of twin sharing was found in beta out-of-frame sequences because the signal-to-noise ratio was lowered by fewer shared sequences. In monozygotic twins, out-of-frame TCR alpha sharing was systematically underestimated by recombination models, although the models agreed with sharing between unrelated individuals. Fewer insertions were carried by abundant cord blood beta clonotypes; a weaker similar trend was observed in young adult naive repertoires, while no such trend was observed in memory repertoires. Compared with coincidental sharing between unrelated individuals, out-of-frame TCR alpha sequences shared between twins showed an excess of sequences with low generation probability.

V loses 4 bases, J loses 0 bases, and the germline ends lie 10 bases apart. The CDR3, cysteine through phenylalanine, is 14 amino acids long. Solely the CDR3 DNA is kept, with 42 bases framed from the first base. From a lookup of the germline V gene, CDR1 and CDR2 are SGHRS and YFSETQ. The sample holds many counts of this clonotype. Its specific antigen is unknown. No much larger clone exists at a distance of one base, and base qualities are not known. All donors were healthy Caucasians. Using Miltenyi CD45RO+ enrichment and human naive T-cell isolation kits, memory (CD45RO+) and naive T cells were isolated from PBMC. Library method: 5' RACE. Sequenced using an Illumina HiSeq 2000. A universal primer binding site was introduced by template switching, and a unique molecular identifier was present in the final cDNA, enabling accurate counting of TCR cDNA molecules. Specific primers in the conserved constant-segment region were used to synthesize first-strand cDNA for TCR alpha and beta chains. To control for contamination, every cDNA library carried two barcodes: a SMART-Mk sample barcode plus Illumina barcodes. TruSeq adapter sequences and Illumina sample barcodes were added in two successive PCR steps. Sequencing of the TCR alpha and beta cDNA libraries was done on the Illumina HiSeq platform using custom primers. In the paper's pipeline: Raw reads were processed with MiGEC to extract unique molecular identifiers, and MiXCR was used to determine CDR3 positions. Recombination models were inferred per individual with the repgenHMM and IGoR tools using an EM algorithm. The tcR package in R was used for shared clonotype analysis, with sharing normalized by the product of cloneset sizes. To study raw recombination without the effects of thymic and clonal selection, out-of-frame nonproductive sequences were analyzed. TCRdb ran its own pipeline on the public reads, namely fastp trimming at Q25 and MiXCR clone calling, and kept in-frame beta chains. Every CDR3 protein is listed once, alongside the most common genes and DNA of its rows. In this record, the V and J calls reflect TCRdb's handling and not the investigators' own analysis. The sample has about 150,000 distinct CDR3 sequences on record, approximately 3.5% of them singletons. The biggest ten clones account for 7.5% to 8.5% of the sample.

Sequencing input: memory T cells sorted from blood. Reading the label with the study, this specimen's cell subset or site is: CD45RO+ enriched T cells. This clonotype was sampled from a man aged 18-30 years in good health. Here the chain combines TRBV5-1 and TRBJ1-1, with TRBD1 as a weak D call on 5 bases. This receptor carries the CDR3 CASSPGPMNTEAFF. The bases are TGCGCCAGCAGCCCAGGGCCTATGAACACTGAAGCTTTCTTT.